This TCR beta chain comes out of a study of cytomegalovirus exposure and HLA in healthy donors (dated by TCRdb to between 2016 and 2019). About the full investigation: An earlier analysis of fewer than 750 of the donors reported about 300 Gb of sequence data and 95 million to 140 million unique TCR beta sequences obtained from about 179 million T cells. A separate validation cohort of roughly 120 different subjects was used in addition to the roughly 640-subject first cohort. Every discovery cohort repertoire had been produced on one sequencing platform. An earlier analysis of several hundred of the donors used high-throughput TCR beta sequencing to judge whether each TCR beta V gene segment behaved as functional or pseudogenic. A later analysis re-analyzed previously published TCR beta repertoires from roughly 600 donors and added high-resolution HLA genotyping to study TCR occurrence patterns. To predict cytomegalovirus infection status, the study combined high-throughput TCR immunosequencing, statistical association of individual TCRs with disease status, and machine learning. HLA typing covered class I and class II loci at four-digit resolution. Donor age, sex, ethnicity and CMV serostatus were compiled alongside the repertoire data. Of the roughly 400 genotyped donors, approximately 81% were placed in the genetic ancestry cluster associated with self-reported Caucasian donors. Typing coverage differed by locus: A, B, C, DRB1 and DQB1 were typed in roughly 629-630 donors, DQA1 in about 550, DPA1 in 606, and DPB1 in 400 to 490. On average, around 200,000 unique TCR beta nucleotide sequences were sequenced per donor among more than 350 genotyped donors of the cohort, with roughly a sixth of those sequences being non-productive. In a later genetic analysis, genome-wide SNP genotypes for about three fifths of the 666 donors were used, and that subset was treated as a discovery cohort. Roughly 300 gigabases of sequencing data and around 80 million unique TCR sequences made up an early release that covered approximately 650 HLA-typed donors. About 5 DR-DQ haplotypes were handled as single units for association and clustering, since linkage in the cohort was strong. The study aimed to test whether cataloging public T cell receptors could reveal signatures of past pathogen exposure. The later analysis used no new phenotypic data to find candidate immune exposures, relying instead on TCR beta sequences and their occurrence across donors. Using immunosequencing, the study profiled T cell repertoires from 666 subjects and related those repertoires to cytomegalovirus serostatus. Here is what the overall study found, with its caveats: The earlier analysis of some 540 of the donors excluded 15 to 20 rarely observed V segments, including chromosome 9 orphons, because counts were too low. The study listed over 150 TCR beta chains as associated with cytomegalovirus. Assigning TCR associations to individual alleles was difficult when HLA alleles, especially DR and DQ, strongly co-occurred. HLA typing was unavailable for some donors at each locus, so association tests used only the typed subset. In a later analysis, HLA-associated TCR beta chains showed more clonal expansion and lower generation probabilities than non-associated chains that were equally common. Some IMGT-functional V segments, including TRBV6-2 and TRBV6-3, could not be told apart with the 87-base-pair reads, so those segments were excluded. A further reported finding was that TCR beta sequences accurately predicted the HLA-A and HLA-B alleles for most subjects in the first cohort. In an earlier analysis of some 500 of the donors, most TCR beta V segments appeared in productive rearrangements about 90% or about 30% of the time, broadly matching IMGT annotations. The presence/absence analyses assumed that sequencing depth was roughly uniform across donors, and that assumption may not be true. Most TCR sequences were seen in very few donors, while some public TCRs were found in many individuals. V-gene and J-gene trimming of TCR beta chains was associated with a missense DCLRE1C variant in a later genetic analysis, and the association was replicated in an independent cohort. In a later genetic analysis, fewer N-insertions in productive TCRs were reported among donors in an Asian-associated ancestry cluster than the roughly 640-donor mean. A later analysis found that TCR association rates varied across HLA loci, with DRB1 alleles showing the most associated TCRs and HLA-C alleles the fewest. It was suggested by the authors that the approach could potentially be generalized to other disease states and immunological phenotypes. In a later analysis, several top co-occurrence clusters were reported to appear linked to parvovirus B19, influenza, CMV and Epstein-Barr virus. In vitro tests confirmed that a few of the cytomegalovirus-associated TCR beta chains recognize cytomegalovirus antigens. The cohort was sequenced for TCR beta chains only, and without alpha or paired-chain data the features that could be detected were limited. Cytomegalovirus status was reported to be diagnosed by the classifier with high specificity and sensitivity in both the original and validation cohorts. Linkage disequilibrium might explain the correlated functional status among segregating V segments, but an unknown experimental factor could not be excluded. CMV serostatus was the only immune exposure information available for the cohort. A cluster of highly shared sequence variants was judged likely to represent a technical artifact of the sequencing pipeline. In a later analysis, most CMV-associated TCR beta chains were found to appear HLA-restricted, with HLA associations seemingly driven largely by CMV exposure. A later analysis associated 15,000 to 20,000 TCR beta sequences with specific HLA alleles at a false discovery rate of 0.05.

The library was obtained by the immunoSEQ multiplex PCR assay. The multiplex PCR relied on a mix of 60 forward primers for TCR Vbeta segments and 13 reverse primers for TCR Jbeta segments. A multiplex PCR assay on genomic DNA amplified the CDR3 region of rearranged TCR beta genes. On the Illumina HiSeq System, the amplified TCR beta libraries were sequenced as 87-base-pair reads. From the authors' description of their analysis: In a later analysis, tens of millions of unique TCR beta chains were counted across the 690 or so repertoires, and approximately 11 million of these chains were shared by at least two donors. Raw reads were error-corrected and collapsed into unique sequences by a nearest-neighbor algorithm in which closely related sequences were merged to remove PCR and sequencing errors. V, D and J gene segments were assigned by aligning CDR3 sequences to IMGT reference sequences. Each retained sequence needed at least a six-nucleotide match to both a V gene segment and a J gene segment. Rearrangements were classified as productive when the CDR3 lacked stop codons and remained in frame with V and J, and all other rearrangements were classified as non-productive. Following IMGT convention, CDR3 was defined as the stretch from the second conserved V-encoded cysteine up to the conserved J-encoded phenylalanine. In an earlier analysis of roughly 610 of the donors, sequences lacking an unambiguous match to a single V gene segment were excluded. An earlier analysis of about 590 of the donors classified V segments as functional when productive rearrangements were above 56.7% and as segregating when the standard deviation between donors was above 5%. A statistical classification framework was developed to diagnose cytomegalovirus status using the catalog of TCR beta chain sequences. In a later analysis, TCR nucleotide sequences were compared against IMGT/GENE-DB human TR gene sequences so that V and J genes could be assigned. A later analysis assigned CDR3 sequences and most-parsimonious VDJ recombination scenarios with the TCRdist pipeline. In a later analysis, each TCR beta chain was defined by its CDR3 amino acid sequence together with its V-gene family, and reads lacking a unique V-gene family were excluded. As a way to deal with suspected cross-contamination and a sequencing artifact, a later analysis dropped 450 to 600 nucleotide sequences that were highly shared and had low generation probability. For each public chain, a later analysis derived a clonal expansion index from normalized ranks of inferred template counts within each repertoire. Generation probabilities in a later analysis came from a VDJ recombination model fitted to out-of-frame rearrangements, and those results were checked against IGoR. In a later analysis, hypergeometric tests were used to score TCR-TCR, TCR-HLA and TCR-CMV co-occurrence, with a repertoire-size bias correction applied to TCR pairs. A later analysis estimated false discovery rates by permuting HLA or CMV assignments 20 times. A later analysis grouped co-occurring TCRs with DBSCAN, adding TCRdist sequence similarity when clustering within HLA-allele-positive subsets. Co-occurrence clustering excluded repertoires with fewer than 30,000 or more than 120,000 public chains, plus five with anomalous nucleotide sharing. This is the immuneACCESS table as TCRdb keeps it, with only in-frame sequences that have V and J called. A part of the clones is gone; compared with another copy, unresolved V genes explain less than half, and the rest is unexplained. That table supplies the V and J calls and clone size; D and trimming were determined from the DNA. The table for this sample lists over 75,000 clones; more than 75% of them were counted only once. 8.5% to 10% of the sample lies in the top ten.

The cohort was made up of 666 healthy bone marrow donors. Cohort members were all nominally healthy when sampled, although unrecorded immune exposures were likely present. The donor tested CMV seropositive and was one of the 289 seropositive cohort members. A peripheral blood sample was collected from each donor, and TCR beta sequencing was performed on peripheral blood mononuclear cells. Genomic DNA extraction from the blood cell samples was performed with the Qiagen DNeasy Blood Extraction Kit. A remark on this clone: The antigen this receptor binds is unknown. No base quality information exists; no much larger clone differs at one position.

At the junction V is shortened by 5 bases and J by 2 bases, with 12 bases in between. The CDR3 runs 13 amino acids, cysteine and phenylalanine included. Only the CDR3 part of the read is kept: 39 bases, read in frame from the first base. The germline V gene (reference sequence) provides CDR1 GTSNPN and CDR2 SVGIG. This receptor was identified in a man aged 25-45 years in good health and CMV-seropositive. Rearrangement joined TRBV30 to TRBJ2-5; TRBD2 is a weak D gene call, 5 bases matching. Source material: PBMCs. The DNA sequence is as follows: TGTGCCTGGGAACGGGATCTGCAAGAGACCCAGTACTTC. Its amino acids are CAWERDLQETQYF. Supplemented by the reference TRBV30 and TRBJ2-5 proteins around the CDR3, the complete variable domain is SQTIHQWPATLVQPVGSPLSLECTVEGTSNPNLYWYRQAAGRGLQLLFYSVGIGQISSEVPQNLSASRPQDRQFILSSKKLLLSDSGFYLCAWERDLQETQYFGPGTRLLVL.